This T cell receptor (beta chain) was captured in a study of blood T cell repertoires in COVID-19. Study background: Researchers got acute and convalescent COVID-19 samples from the United States, Italy and Spain.

Per the original methods: Using reference gene primer amplification, nucleated cell counts were estimated. Some clones are missing from TCRdb's copy, which holds only in-frame ones; the method was immunoSEQ multiplex PCR. D and trimming were read from the DNA, whereas the V and J calls and clone size are those reported in that table. This table holds roughly 290,000 clones, 85% to 90% found once. This clone was seen a single time. V was pared by 3 bases and J by 2 bases, with 28 bases between. Germline CDR1 KGHDR, CDR2 SFDVKD. The CDR3 has 21 residues. Sequencing input: PBMCs or T cells enriched from blood (not recorded which). This clonotype was sampled from a woman between 18 and 29 years old with acute COVID-19. This chain connects TRBV24-1 to TRBJ2-1; D perhaps matches TRBD1 (5 bases). The CDR3 nucleotides are TGTGCCACCAGTGATCTCGGACATGCCTATAAGGATACCTTTCCCTACAATGAGCAGTTCTTC. This sequence encodes CATSDLGHAYKDTFPYNEQFF.